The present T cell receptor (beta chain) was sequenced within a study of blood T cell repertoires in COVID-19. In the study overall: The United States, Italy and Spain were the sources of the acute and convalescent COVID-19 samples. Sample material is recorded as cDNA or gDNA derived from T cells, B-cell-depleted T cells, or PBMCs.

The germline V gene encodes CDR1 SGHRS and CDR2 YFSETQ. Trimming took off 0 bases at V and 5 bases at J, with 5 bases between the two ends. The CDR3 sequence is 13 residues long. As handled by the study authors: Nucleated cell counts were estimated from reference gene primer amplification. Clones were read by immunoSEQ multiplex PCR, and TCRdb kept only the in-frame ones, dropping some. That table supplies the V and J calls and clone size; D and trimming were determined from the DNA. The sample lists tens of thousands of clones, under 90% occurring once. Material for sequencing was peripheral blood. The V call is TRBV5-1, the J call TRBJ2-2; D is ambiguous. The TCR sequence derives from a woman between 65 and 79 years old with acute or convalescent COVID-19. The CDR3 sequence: CASSLARTGELFF. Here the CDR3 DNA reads TGCGCCAGCAGCTTGGCGAGGACCGGGGAGCTGTTTTTT.